This entry lists 23 T cell receptor beta chains sequenced from one sample in a study of cytomegalovirus exposure and HLA in healthy donors. The PCR used 60 Vbeta and 13 Jbeta primers. Only in-frame clones appear in the TCRdb table, and some are missing; sequencing was by immunoSEQ multiplex PCR. The sample yields 150,000 to 200,000 clones, roughly 76% seen once. Sequenced input: PBMCs. These receptors originate from a woman under 30 in good health and CMV-seropositive.

This sequence joins TRBV19 and TRBJ2-1, with TRBD2 identical over 8 bases. The ends lost 5 bases at V and 7 bases at J; junction bases unmatched: 10. This CDR3 is 15 amino acids long. Germline assignment: CDR1 LNHDA and CDR2 SQIVND (reference sequence). This chain's CDR3 is CASSPLSGGPNEQFF. DNA for the CDR3: TGTGCCAGTAGTCCACTCTCGGGGGGGCCTAATGAGCAGTTCTTC.

As concerns this clone: At one end, the junction sequence differs from germline, possibly due to a read error. V gene TRBV15 combines with J gene TRBJ1-3; D unclear. CDR1 and CDR2 from the germline V gene are LNHNV and YYDKDF (reference sequence). The CDR3 is 16 amino acids. CDR3 bases: TGTGCCACCAGCAGTGGGAGAAGCAGCCCTGGGAACACCATATATTTT. Its protein is CATSSGRSSPGNTIYF. Full variable domain (rest looked up from reference TRBV15 and TRBJ1-3): DAMVIQNPRYQVTQFGKPVTLSCSQTLNHNVMYWYQQKSSQAPKLLFHYYDKDFNNEADTPDNFQSRRPNTSFCFLDIRSPGLGDTAMYLCATSSGRSSPGNTIYFGEGSWLTVV.

This chain joins TRBV4-1 and TRBJ1-4, with 8 bases that match TRBD1. V lost 4 bases to trimming and J lost 8 bases; unmatched junction nucleotides: 12. Germline-derived CDR1 and CDR2 are MGHRA and YSYEKL. The CDR3 is made up of 16 amino acids. CDR3 sequence reads: CASSPLPWTGKEKLFF. The CDR3 nucleotides are TGCGCCAGCAGCCCATTACCCTGGACAGGGAAAGAAAAACTGTTTTTT.

The CDR3 is CASSRGRTNYGYTF. CDR3 DNA sequence: TGTGCCAGCAGCAGGGGCCGCACTAACTATGGCTACACCTTC. The V and J genes are TRBV6-5 and TRBJ1-2, with D possibly TRBD1 on 6 matching bases. From germline, CDR1 is MNHEY and CDR2 SVGAGI. The CDR3 has 14 residues. The V end was cut by 6 bases, the J end by 0 bases, with 11 bases between.

This rearrangement joins TRBV10-3 to TRBJ1-1; the D is unclear. The CDR3 is 14 residues long. With 3 bases removed from V and 2 bases from J, the gap between germline ends came to 10 bases. Per germline, CDR1 ENHRY and CDR2 SYGVKD. CDR3 in DNA: TGTGCCATCAGTGATTCCCCCGGTAACACTGAAGCTTTCTTT. This codes for CAISDSPGNTEAFF.

The CDR3 region has the DNA TGTGCCAGCAGCTTATCTGCGGGCCAAGAGACCCAGTACTTC. It is translated as CASSLSAGQETQYF. The V and J genes are TRBV7-2 and TRBJ2-5, with D maybe TRBD2 (5 bases). The CDR3 sequence is 14 residues long. Germline V gives CDR1 SGHTA, CDR2 FQGNSA. V lost 2 bases and J 1 base, leaving 8 bases between the germline ends.

This clone has more than one count but fewer than ten. The J gene is TRBJ2-1, the V gene TRBV27; weak D call: TRBD1 (5 bases). Trimming removed 3 bases at V and 3 bases at J, with 12 bases between. Per germline, CDR1 MNHEY and CDR2 SMNVEV (reference sequence). The CDR3 has 15 residues. The CDR3: CASSLGQNLYNEQFF. Written as DNA, the CDR3 is TGTGCCAGCAGTTTGGGGCAGAACCTCTACAATGAGCAGTTCTTC.

The chain has TRBV11-3 and TRBJ2-3; tentative D call: TRBD1 (6 bases). Trimming cost V 5 bases and J 0 bases, with 12 bases left between them. CDR1 is SGHNT and CDR2 is YENEEA in the germline V gene. This CDR3 contains 15 residues. The chain's CDR3 is CASSPGQASTDTQYF. The CDR3 DNA follows: TGTGCCAGCAGCCCGGGACAAGCTAGCACAGATACGCAGTATTTT. The whole variable domain, remainder taken from reference TRBV11-3 and TRBJ2-3, is EAGVVQSPRYKIIEKKQPVAFWCNPISGHNTLYWYLQNLGQGPELLIRYENEEAVDDSQLPKDRFSAERLKGVDSTLKIQPAELGDSAVYLCASSPGQASTDTQYFGPGTRLTVL.

Only a few counts were recorded for this clone. This chain connects TRBV19 to TRBJ2-3; 7 bases match TRBD2. J was trimmed by 4 bases and V by 6 bases; bases with no gene match: 13. Germline loops: CDR1 LNHDA, CDR2 SQIVND (reference sequence). This CDR3 spans 16 amino acids. Here the CDR3 reads CASSPRGGLAADTQYF. In DNA form, the CDR3 reads TGTGCCAGTAGCCCGAGGGGAGGGCTAGCGGCAGATACGCAGTATTTT.

This clone has more than one count but fewer than ten. The V call is TRBV7-9, the J call TRBJ2-7; 11 bases agree with TRBD1. J was trimmed by 1 base and V by 5 bases; bases with no gene match: 7. CDR3 length equals 16 residues. The germline gives CDR1 SEHNR, CDR2 FQNEAQ (reference sequence). CDR3: CASSHPRDRGSYEQYF. CDR3 DNA sequence: TGTGCCAGCAGCCACCCCCGGGACAGGGGGTCCTACGAGCAGTACTTC.

The chain uses TRBV29-1 and TRBJ2-3; tentatively, D is TRBD2 (7 bases). V was clipped by 7 bases and J by 9 bases, with 26 bases between them. In germline, CDR1 is SQVTM, CDR2 ANQGSEA. The CDR3 contains 15 residues. The DNA of the CDR3 is TGCAGCGCTCTGGGGGGGGACACCCGTTCTGGCACGCAGTATTTT. Translating gives CSALGGDTRSGTQYF.

J is TRBJ2-5 and V is TRBV19; 7 nucleotides line up with TRBD2. V shed 6 bases, J shed 5 bases, and the junction held 12 bases outside the gene matches. The CDR3 runs to 15 residues. Germline V CDR1 and CDR2: LNHDA, SQIVND (reference sequence). Here the CDR3 reads CASSPRGGDSETQYF. The CDR3 region has the DNA TGTGCCAGTAGCCCGCGCGGGGGTGATTCGGAGACCCAGTACTTC. Complete variable domain (other parts from reference TRBV19 and TRBJ2-5): DGGITQSPKYLFRKEGQNVTLSCEQNLNHDAMYWYRQDPGQGLRLIYYSQIVNDFQKGDIAEGYSVSREKKESFPLTVTSAQKNPTAFYLCASSPRGGDSETQYFGPGTRLLVL.

The chain couples TRBV2 to TRBJ1-2, with 12 bases aligning to TRBD1. Germline CDR1 is SNHLY and CDR2 is FYNNEI. The CDR3 extends over 14 amino acids. V lost 6 bases and J lost 7; bases outside the gene matches: 6. The CDR3 DNA reads TGTGCCAGCAGCTTGGGACAGGGGGCGACTGGCTACACCTTC. This encodes CASSLGQGATGYTF. Complete variable domain (other parts from reference TRBV2 and TRBJ1-2): EPEVTQTPSHQVTQMGQEVILRCVPISNHLYFYWYRQILGQKVEFLVSFYNNEISEKSEIFDDQFSVERPDGSNFTLKIRSTKLEDSAMYFCASSLGQGATGYTFGSGTRLTVV.

V and J are TRBV9 and TRBJ1-2; TRBD1 matches at 7 bases. This CDR3 is built from 15 residues. Germline V CDR1 and CDR2: SGDLS, YYNGEE. Losses at the gene ends were 4 bases for V and 3 bases for J; bases not matched to a gene: 9. The CDR3 spells CASSPQGIWDYGYTF. The CDR3, as DNA: TGTGCCAGCAGCCCACAGGGGATTTGGGACTATGGCTACACCTTC.

V usage is TRBV11-2 and J usage is TRBJ1-2; 10 bases align to TRBD1. The CDR3 spans 14 residues. J lost 6 bases, V lost 5 bases, and 6 bases had no gene match. The germline CDR1 and CDR2 sequences are SGHAT and FQNNGV. CDR3 region: CASSPTGQGHGYTF. The CDR3 DNA reads as TGTGCCAGCAGCCCAACGGGACAGGGGCATGGCTACACCTTC. Supplemented by reference TRBV11-2 and TRBJ1-2, the full variable domain reads EAGVAQSPRYKIIEKRQSVAFWCNPISGHATLYWYQQILGQGPKLLIQFQNNGVVDDSQLPKDRFSAERLKGVDSTLKIQPAKLEDSAVYLCASSPTGQGHGYTFGSGTRLTVV.

The V gene is TRBV14, the J gene TRBJ2-7, with D maybe TRBD2 (6 bases). The CDR3 has 15 amino acids. Deletions cut 1 base from V and 5 bases from J, with 15 bases between. CDR1 is SGHDN, CDR2 FVKESK, per germline. The CDR3 nucleotides read TGTGCCAGCAGCCAAGTGTGGGCTAGCGCTAACGAGCAGTACTTC. Translating it yields CASSQVWASANEQYF.

The chain employs TRBV6-5 and TRBJ2-7, with D possibly matching TRBD2 (6 bases). This CDR3 is 13 amino acids long. The germline V gene encodes CDR1 MNHEY and CDR2 SVGAGI. Trimming took 2 bases from V and 6 from J, leaving 11 bases between them. This CDR3 reads CASSYVGGTEQYF. The CDR3, as DNA: TGTGCCAGCAGTTACGTGGGAGGTACCGAGCAGTACTTC.

The V call is TRBV6-1, the J call TRBJ2-7; a weak D match, TRBD2 (6 bases). Germline V lookup: CDR1 MNHNS, CDR2 SASEGT. Trimming removed 5 bases from V and 0 bases from J, with 14 bases in between. The CDR3 has 15 residues. The CDR3 DNA follows: TGTGCCAGCAGTACTATAGCGGAGAGCTCCTACGAGCAGTACTTC. Its protein is CASSTIAESSYEQYF.

This clone was recorded only once. This chain joins TRBV7-6 and TRBJ1-1; TRBD1 aligns across 9 bases. Germline-derived CDR1 and CDR2 are SGHVS and FNYEAQ. Unmatched junction bases numbered 8, after V lost 5 bases and J lost 7 bases. This CDR3 is 14 amino acids long. The CDR3: CASSPRTGVDEAFF. DNA for the CDR3: TGTGCCAGCAGCCCCAGGACAGGGGTAGATGAAGCTTTCTTT.

The chain recombines TRBV7-2 with TRBJ2-4; TRBD1 is a possible D gene (6 bases). CDR1 SGHTA and CDR2 FQGNSA come from the germline V gene. V shed 5 bases and J shed 6 bases, with 14 bases lying between them. The CDR3 runs to 14 residues. Here the CDR3 reads CASSTSRDTNIQYF. DNA for the CDR3: TGTGCCAGCAGCACAAGCCGGGACACAAACATTCAGTACTTC.

The genes are TRBV4-3 and TRBJ1-2, with 7 bases that match TRBD1. V shed 1 base, J shed 4 bases, and the junction held 9 bases outside the gene matches. The germline gives CDR1 LGHNA, CDR2 YSLEER. CDR3 length: 16 amino acids. CDR3 loop: CASSQARGRIAYGYTF. DNA of the CDR3: TGCGCCAGCAGCCAAGCAAGGGGGCGCATAGCCTATGGCTACACCTTC.

The gene calls are TRBV30 and TRBJ2-2, with TRBD2 matching 7 bases. Trimming at V came to 4 bases and at J to 4 bases, leaving 21 bases not matched to a gene. The CDR3 is 19 amino acids. Germline values: CDR1 GTSNPN, CDR2 SVGIG (reference sequence). In nucleotides, the CDR3 is TGTGCCTGGACGCTGGGGACCGTTTTTCGGGGGGTCCTCACCGGGGAGCTGTTTTTT. Its protein product is CAWTLGTVFRGVLTGELFF.

The chain employs TRBV4-2 and TRBJ2-7; TRBD1 matches at 7 bases. CDR1 is LGHNA and CDR2 is YNFKEQ in the germline V gene. Trimming at V came to 4 bases and at J to 3 bases, leaving 3 bases not matched to a gene. This CDR3 spans 13 amino acids. The CDR3 DNA reads as TGTGCCAGCAGCCCGACAGGGATCTACGAGCAGTACTTC. It codes for CASSPTGIYEQYF.